This T cell receptor (beta chain) was sequenced for a study of OX40 agonist ivuxolimab in advanced cancers. Sequencing was performed with immunoSEQ multiplex PCR; in TCRdb, only in-frame clones are kept and a portion is missing. The data show tens of thousands of clones, with roughly 88% seen just once and around 0.34% held by the top ten. CDR1 is SNHLY and CDR2 is FYNNEI in the germline V gene. CDR3 size: 16 residues. Trimming removed 2 bases from V and 1 base from J; junction bases left unmatched: 5. The TCR originated in an adult with an advanced solid tumor such as melanoma, head and neck, liver or kidney cancer. This sample comprised CD4+ or CD8+ T cells sorted from blood, obtained in a trial of the OX40 agonist ivuxolimab. V usage is TRBV2 and J usage is TRBJ2-7; TRBD2 matches at 10 bases. The CDR3 spells CASSEKILAGSYEQYF. In DNA, the CDR3 is TGTGCCAGCAGTGAAAAAATACTAGCGGGGTCCTACGAGCAGTACTTC.